The 3 T cell receptor beta chains presented below share a single source sample, sequenced in a study of blood T cell dynamics during melanoma immunotherapy. Time point reported: pre-treatment baseline. Clones were sequenced by immunoSEQ multiplex PCR, and TCRdb holds only the in-frame ones, with some missing. The table lists approximately 15,000 clones, 70% to 90% of them singletons. The sequences come from blood, collected from a patient treated with checkpoint blockade. Receptors originate from a human donor with melanoma.

This chain uses TRBV18 with TRBJ2-2, with no clear D. Germline V gene lookup returns CDR1 KGHSH and CDR2 LQKENI. Between the trimmed V and J ends, which lost 6 bases and 6 bases, there was a span of 8 bases. The CDR3 has 12 amino acids. The CDR3 DNA is TGTGCCAGCTCGCCCGGATCCGGGGAGCTGTTTTTT. Translation gives CASSPGSGELFF.

V gene TRBV7-2 combines with J gene TRBJ1-2, with D possibly TRBD1 on 5 matching bases. Trimming removed 5 bases from V and 8 bases from J, with 18 bases in between. The CDR3 runs to 14 residues. The germline V gene encodes CDR1 SGHTA and CDR2 FQGNSA. The DNA for the CDR3 is TGTGCCAGCAGCGAAGGGACGGCTCAGGGCGGCTACACCTTC. This codes for CASSEGTAQGGYTF.

In this sample, this clone turned up once. This chain joins TRBV6-6 and TRBJ2-5, with D unclear. Germline lookup yields CDR1 MNHNY and CDR2 SVGAGI (reference sequence). The CDR3 extends over 14 amino acids. The V end was cut by 0 bases, the J end by 1 base, with 6 bases between. CDR3 DNA sequence: TGTGCCAGCAGTTACTCGAGCCTCCAAGAGACCCAGTACTTC. This sequence encodes CASSYSSLQETQYF.